This T cell receptor (beta chain) was observed in a study of blood T cell repertoires in COVID-19. The overall study: The samples span acute and convalescent COVID-19 from the United States, Italy and Spain. T cells, B-cell-depleted T cells, or PBMCs supplied cDNA or gDNA.

Enrolment of Seattle patients took place during active infection, and they were followed longitudinally. TCRdb's table, derived via immunoSEQ multiplex PCR, lists solely in-frame clones and lacks some. In the table there are about 99,000 clones, 81% of which are singletons. V lost 3 bases to trimming and J lost 8 bases, with 13 bases between them. CDR3 length equals 13 residues. Germline assignment: CDR1 MNHEY and CDR2 SMNVEV (reference sequence). In its sample, this clone was seen a few times. Source material: peripheral blood. This sequence originates from a man older than 75 with COVID-19, enrolled during active disease. V and J are TRBV27 and TRBJ1-2; tentatively, D is TRBD1 (5 bases). The CDR3 coding sequence is TGTGCCAGCAGTTTTGGAGGGGCGGGAGGCTACACCTTC. Residues: CASSFGGAGGYTF.